A single sample is the source of the 26 T cell receptor beta chains below, sequenced in a study of blood T cell repertoires in COVID-19. Profiled with immunoSEQ multiplex PCR; TCRdb holds only in-frame clones, not every one. The top ten clones hold around 1.1% of a sample with fewer than 500,000 clones, roughly nine tenths of them seen once. Sequencing used PBMCs or T cells enriched from blood (not recorded which). Every receptor here comes from a man younger than 40 who had recovered from COVID-19.

The V call is TRBV3-1 (or the pseudogene TRBV3-2), the J call TRBJ2-5; a possible D gene is TRBD2 (5 bases). Germline CDR1 is LGHDT and CDR2 is YNNKEL (reference sequence). The CDR3 is 15 residues long. V was trimmed by 4 bases and J by 5 bases, leaving 17 bases between them. CDR3 loop: CASSPASGTRETQYF. The CDR3 bases are TGTGCCAGCAGCCCAGCCTCGGGAACTAGGGAGACCCAGTACTTC.

The rearrangement joins TRBV6-6 to TRBJ1-4; D remains ambiguous. Germline V gene lookup returns CDR1 MNHNY and CDR2 SVGAGI (reference sequence). Trimming pared 2 bases from V and 4 bases from J, leaving 5 bases between. CDR3 length: 13 amino acids. The CDR3 DNA follows: TGTGCCAGCAGTTACGGCCTTAATGAAAAACTGTTTTTT. Its protein is CASSYGLNEKLFF.

This sequence joins TRBV28 and TRBJ1-4, with D possibly being TRBD1 (5 bases). The V gene's germline CDR1 is MDHEN and CDR2 SYDVKM. V dropped 5 bases and J dropped 4 bases, with 14 bases sitting between them. This CDR3 spans 15 amino acids. The CDR3 bases are TGTGCCAGCAGTCCCTCGGGGGGGATTAATGAAAAACTGTTTTTT. Translated: CASSPSGGINEKLFF.

V usage is TRBV4-1 and J usage is TRBJ1-2; D is perhaps TRBD1 (5 bases). The V gene lost 2 bases and the J gene lost 4 bases, with 23 bases spanning the gap. Germline values: CDR1 MGHRA, CDR2 YSYEKL. The CDR3 length is 18 residues. In DNA, the CDR3 is TGCGCCAGCAGCCAAAGGTGGGCTTCGGGGCGGGAGGTCTATGGCTACACCTTC. It specifies CASSQRWASGREVYGYTF.

This chain connects TRBV4-1 to TRBJ2-7; possible D gene TRBD1, 6 bases. The CDR3 has 15 residues. CDR1 MGHRA and CDR2 YSYEKL come from the germline V gene. V lost 3 bases, J lost 2 bases, and 14 bases lay in between. DNA for the CDR3: TGCGCCAGCAGCCAGGAGAACAGGGCCACCTACGAGCAGTACTTC. This encodes CASSQENRATYEQYF.

This chain links TRBV19 with TRBJ1-2; possible D gene TRBD1, 5 bases. Germline lookup yields CDR1 LNHDA and CDR2 SQIVND (reference sequence). CDR3 length: 12 amino acids. V was shortened by 9 bases and J by 8 bases, with 16 bases between the two germline ends. CDR3 sequence (DNA): TGTGCCAGCCTAAACCAGGGTAACGGCTACACCTTC. It translates to CASLNQGNGYTF.

The gene calls are TRBV6-5 and TRBJ1-1; TRBD1 agrees at 7 bases. Germline V CDR1 and CDR2: MNHEY, SVGAGI. The V gene end was trimmed by 7 bases and the J gene end by 3 bases; junction bases not matched to a gene: 8. This CDR3 is built from 14 residues. The CDR3 loop reads CASTVQGFYTEAFF. The CDR3 coding sequence is TGTGCCAGCACCGTACAGGGGTTTTACACTGAAGCTTTCTTT.

The chain carries TRBV7-2 and TRBJ2-1, with TRBD2 identical over 13 bases. The germline gives CDR1 SGHTA, CDR2 FQGNSA. The ends lost 1 base at V and 4 bases at J; junction bases unmatched: 4. CDR3 size: 17 residues. The DNA for the CDR3 is TGTGCCAGCAGCTTAGTTGGGACTAGCGGGAATTACAATGAGCAGTTCTTC. It specifies CASSLVGTSGNYNEQFF. Combining the CDR3 with reference TRBV7-2 and TRBJ2-1 gives the whole variable domain GAGVSQSPSNKVTEKGKDVELRCDPISGHTALYWYRQSLGQGLEFLIYFQGNSAPDKSGLPSDRFSAERTGGSVSTLTIQRTQQEDSAVYLCASSLVGTSGNYNEQFFGPGTRLTVL.

V gene TRBV7-9 combines with J gene TRBJ1-1; possibly TRBD1 for D (6 bases). Germline V lookup: CDR1 SEHNR, CDR2 FQNEAQ (reference sequence). The CDR3 totals 15 residues. With 2 bases removed from V and 0 bases from J, the gap between germline ends came to 10 bases. CDR3 region: CASSLSGTLNTEAFF. The CDR3 bases are TGTGCCAGCAGCTTATCCGGGACACTGAACACTGAAGCTTTCTTT. Full variable domain (remainder filled in from reference TRBV7-9 and TRBJ1-1): DTGVSQNPRHKITKRGQNVTFRCDPISEHNRLYWYRQTLGQGPEFLTYFQNEAQLEKSRLLSDRFSAERPKGSFSTLEIQRTEQGDSAMYLCASSLSGTLNTEAFFGQGTRLTVV.

The V call is TRBV5-1, the J call TRBJ2-3, with 11 bases that match TRBD2. Trimming at V came to 5 bases and at J to 3 bases, leaving 11 bases not matched to a gene. Germline CDR1 SGHRS, CDR2 YFSETQ. CDR3 length: 17 residues. For the CDR3, the DNA is TGCGCCAGCAGGCTCCGGGGGGGACTAGCGGTTACAGATACGCAGTATTTT. It translates to CASRLRGGLAVTDTQYF.

The J gene is TRBJ2-5, the V gene TRBV14; a possible D gene is TRBD1 (6 bases). The CDR3 extends over 16 amino acids. Trimming stripped 1 base from V and 4 bases from J, with 16 bases between. Germline-derived CDR1 and CDR2 are SGHDN and FVKESK. The CDR3 DNA follows: TGTGCCAGCAGCCAAGTCGAGCAGGGGAGTAGAGAGACCCAGTACTTC. Its translation: CASSQVEQGSRETQYF.

The rearrangement links TRBV7-8 to TRBJ2-7; TRBD2 matches at 12 bases. Germline CDR1 SGHVS, CDR2 FQNEAQ. The CDR3 contains 15 residues. The J segment lost 7 bases and the V segment lost 2 bases, leaving 6 bases of the junction unmatched. The CDR3: CASSLLAGGVGEQYF. The CDR3 bases are TGTGCCAGCAGCTTACTAGCGGGAGGGGTCGGTGAGCAGTACTTC.

This clone was seen just once. J is TRBJ1-2 and V is TRBV14; the D gene is possibly TRBD1 (6 bases). The CDR3 runs to 15 residues. V lost 4 bases, J lost 4 bases, and 16 bases lay in between. The germline gives CDR1 SGHDN, CDR2 FVKESK. The CDR3 nucleotides read TGTGCCAGCAGCCCTTCCGGGGGGCAGATCTATGGCTACACCTTC. This gives the protein CASSPSGGQIYGYTF.

The CDR3 loop is CAIGGQGSTDTQYF. Here the CDR3 DNA reads TGTGCCATCGGGGGACAGGGGAGTACAGATACGCAGTATTTT. This chain joins TRBV10-3 and TRBJ2-3; TRBD1 aligns across 10 bases. The CDR3 loop spans 14 amino acids. The junction had 5 bases not matched to a gene; V was cut back by 8 bases and J by 3 bases. Germline CDR1 and CDR2: ENHRY and SYGVKD.

This sequence joins TRBV19 and TRBJ1-1; 10 bases are shared with TRBD1. J lost 1 base, V lost 6 bases, and 2 bases had no gene match. The CDR3 covers 14 residues. CDR1 is LNHDA, CDR2 SQIVND, per germline (reference sequence). DNA for the CDR3: TGTGCCAGTAGCCGGGACAGGGGGAACACTGAAGCTTTCTTT. Translating it yields CASSRDRGNTEAFF.

The genes are TRBV18 and TRBJ1-1; D unresolved. CDR1 KGHSH and CDR2 LQKENI come from the germline V gene. The CDR3 consists of 13 residues. V shed 8 bases and J shed 0 bases, with 10 bases lying between them. The CDR3 coding sequence is TGTGCCAGCAGACCGGGAATGAACACTGAAGCTTTCTTT. It codes for CASRPGMNTEAFF.

The chain couples TRBV28 to TRBJ1-5; weak D call: TRBD1 (6 bases). Germline-derived CDR1 and CDR2 are MDHEN and SYDVKM. The CDR3 has 20 amino acids. V lost 1 base and J lost 5, with 27 bases in between. DNA for the CDR3: TGTGCCAGCAGTTTATATATGGGTCAAGCGGGGGCGCGTGACGATCAGCCCCAGCATTTT. This sequence encodes CASSLYMGQAGARDDQPQHF.

The chain links TRBV5-1 to TRBJ1-1; 8 bases are shared with TRBD1. Germline CDR1 is SGHRS and CDR2 is YFSETQ. The ends lost 5 bases at V and 0 bases at J; junction bases unmatched: 3. This CDR3 is 14 amino acids long. Here the CDR3 reads CASRTGALNTEAFF. CDR3 bases: TGCGCCAGCAGGACAGGGGCGTTGAACACTGAAGCTTTCTTT.

This chain links TRBV18 with TRBJ1-1; D perhaps matches TRBD1 (5 bases). CDR3 length: 12 residues. Germline V gene lookup returns CDR1 KGHSH and CDR2 LQKENI. V lost 2 bases and J 6 bases, leaving 7 bases between the germline ends. The CDR3 loop reads CASSPGRAEAFF. The CDR3 DNA follows: TGTGCCAGCTCACCAGGCAGGGCTGAAGCTTTCTTT.

J is TRBJ1-3 and V is TRBV28; TRBD1 might be the D (6 bases). From germline, CDR1 is MDHEN and CDR2 SYDVKM. V lost 2 bases and J lost 9, with 20 bases in between. The CDR3 consists of 16 residues. The CDR3 nucleotides are TGTGCCAGCAGTTTACCGCCTGGCAGGGGCTTATTCACCATATATTTT. Encoded protein: CASSLPPGRGLFTIYF.

The chain links TRBV18 to TRBJ1-1; D perhaps matches TRBD1 (6 bases). The CDR3 has 12 amino acids. Germline V CDR1 and CDR2: KGHSH, LQKENI. V was trimmed by 3 bases and J by 7 bases, leaving 9 bases between them. CDR3 loop: CASSPRTDEAFF. DNA for the CDR3: TGTGCCAGCTCACCGAGGACAGATGAAGCTTTCTTT.

The CDR3 sequence: CASSLVWDRDSYEQYF. CDR3 DNA: TGTGCCAGCAGCTTAGTGTGGGACAGAGACTCCTACGAGCAGTACTTC. This chain links TRBV11-2 with TRBJ2-7, with TRBD1 identical over 7 bases. V dropped 1 base and J dropped 0; count of bases not matched to a gene: 6. From germline, CDR1 is SGHAT and CDR2 FQNNGV. The CDR3 is 16 amino acids.

The rearrangement links TRBV29-1 to TRBJ1-5; 9 bases map to TRBD1. V dropped 4 bases and J dropped 7; count of bases not matched to a gene: 2. Looked up from germline, CDR1 is SQVTM and CDR2 is ANQGSEA. The CDR3 length is 12 residues. The CDR3 coding sequence is TGCAGCGTTGGGGACAGGGCCCAGCCCCAGCATTTT. Its translation: CSVGDRAQPQHF.

This clone was observed many times. The chain links TRBV11-2 to TRBJ2-7; a weak D match, TRBD1 (5 bases). CDR3 length equals 15 residues. Germline CDR1 and CDR2: SGHAT and FQNNGV. Trimming pared 6 bases from V and 0 bases from J, leaving 15 bases between. The CDR3 sequence is CASRTPGRASYEQYF. The CDR3 bases are TGTGCCAGCAGAACGCCGGGCAGGGCCTCCTACGAGCAGTACTTC. Complete variable domain (other parts from reference TRBV11-2 and TRBJ2-7): EAGVAQSPRYKIIEKRQSVAFWCNPISGHATLYWYQQILGQGPKLLIQFQNNGVVDDSQLPKDRFSAERLKGVDSTLKIQPAKLEDSAVYLCASRTPGRASYEQYFGPGTRLTVT.

This clone came up a few times. V is TRBV2 and J is TRBJ2-7, with D tentatively TRBD1 (6 bases). From germline, CDR1 is SNHLY and CDR2 FYNNEI. The CDR3 length is 13 residues. The germline V and J ends were trimmed by 6 bases and 2 bases, with 11 bases remaining between them. For the CDR3, the DNA is TGTGCCAGCAGGAGGACAGTAGCCTACGAGCAGTACTTC. It codes for CASRRTVAYEQYF.

This sequence joins TRBV6-6 and TRBJ1-5, with TRBD1 matching 8 bases. J lost 5 bases, V lost 5 bases, and 5 bases had no gene match. Germline CDR1 and CDR2: MNHNY and SVGAGI (reference sequence). The CDR3 has 14 residues. The CDR3, as DNA: TGTGCCAGCAGTCTCACAGGGGGTCATCAGCCCCAGCATTTT. Its translation is CASSLTGGHQPQHF.